This T cell receptor (beta chain) was sequenced in a study of control samples from healthy donors and cancer patients. Produced via immunoSEQ multiplex PCR; TCRdb's table is partial and in-frame only. The sample shows about 160,000 clones, around 94% of them seen only once. The CDR3 is 13 residues long. Germline V lookup: CDR1 MGHDK, CDR2 SYGVNS. V lost 8 bases to trimming and J lost 14 bases, with 21 bases between them. The sample taken for sequencing was PBMCs. This clonotype was sampled from a man aged 60 to 75 with colorectal cancer. The rearrangement uses TRBV25-1 and TRBJ1-4; TRBD1 might be the D (5 bases). The CDR3 region has the DNA TGTGCCAGCGGCGATTCTCCGGGACGGTTTCTGTTTTTT. Encoded protein: CASGDSPGRFLFF.